A selection of T cell receptor beta chains follows, all from one sample in a study of blood T cells in healthy people across ages. TCRdb recomputed calls from the 5' RACE reads with MiXCR, one row per CDR3 protein. This sample has hundreds of thousands of distinct CDR3 sequences, with 20% to 25% found just once. The specimen sequenced was blood. These receptors all stem from a man aged 65 to 85 in good health. Each CDR3 is given with its conserved first and last residue. A D gene is named only where the DNA matches it firmly. Some rows have no size entry. The others give once, few or many, or a class for an expanded clone.

d_gene	abundance	v_gene	j_gene	CDR3aa	CDR3nt
-	-	TRBV20-1	TRBJ1-4	CSASKETTNEKLFF	TGCAGTGCTAGTAAGGAAACAACTAATGAAAAACTGTTTTTT
TRBD1	-	TRBV7-2	TRBJ2-3	CASSLLRDRDTDTQYF	TGTGCCAGCAGCTTGCTTCGGGACAGGGATACAGATACGCAGTATTTT
-	few	TRBV7-3	TRBJ2-1	CASSPQGGYNGQFF	TGTGCCAGCAGCCCCCAGGGGGGATACAATGGGCAGTTCTTC
TRBD2	many	TRBV3-1	TRBJ2-5	CASSQGSGNQETQYF	TGTGCCAGCAGCCAGGGAAGCGGGAATCAAGAGACCCAGTACTTC
-	-	TRBV20-1	TRBJ2-7	CSARGADTPGEQYF	TGCAGTGCTAGAGGGGCGGACACTCCTGGCGAGCAGTACTTC
-	once	TRBV19	TRBJ1-5	CASSHDTFNQPQHF	TGTGCCAGTAGCCACGACACCTTCAATCAGCCCCAGCATTTT
-	-	TRBV20-1	TRBJ2-1	CSARDSYNEQFF	TGCAGTGCTAGGGACTCTTACAATGAGCAGTTCTTC
-	few	TRBV12-3/TRBV12-4	TRBJ2-7	CASTLGAGVHEQYF	TGTGCCAGCACTCTTGGGGCAGGGGTCCACGAGCAGTACTTC
-	-	TRBV9	TRBJ1-3	CASSVDFSGNTIYF	TGTGCCAGCAGCGTTGACTTCTCTGGAAACACCATATATTTT
-	-	TRBV10-3	TRBJ1-1	CAISESGTLNTEAFF	TGTGCCATCAGTGAGTCGGGGACGTTGAACACTGAAGCTTTCTTT
TRBD1	-	TRBV7-3	TRBJ2-5	CASSWTGGHQETQYF	TGTGCCAGCAGCTGGACAGGGGGTCACCAAGAGACCCAGTACTTC
-	few	TRBV4-2	TRBJ2-1	CASSQDKLMNEQFF	TGTGCCAGCAGCCAAGATAAACTCATGAATGAGCAGTTCTTC
TRBD2	-	TRBV7-6	TRBJ2-1	CASSFQLGTTKGNEQFF	TGTGCCAGCAGCTTCCAACTCGGGACTACAAAAGGGAATGAGCAGTTCTTC
-	few	TRBV5-1	TRBJ2-3	CASSGGGSTDTQYF	TGCGCCAGCAGCGGGGGTGGAAGCACAGATACGCAGTATTTT
TRBD2	few	TRBV28	TRBJ2-1	CASSPTTSGVNEQFF	TGTGCCAGCAGTCCGACCACTAGCGGGGTTAATGAGCAGTTCTTC
-	few	TRBV24-1	TRBJ1-1	CATSAEGMETEAFF	TGTGCCACCAGTGCGGAGGGAATGGAGACTGAAGCTTTCTTT
TRBD1	-	TRBV25-1	TRBJ2-7	CASAPGQGIHEQYF	TGTGCCAGCGCACCGGGACAGGGTATCCACGAGCAGTACTTC
-	-	TRBV3-1	TRBJ1-5	CASSQVAGQPQHF	TGTGCCAGCAGCCAAGTTGCAGGTCAGCCCCAGCATTTT
TRBD2	-	TRBV27	TRBJ2-7	CASSLGTAGGSYEQYF	TGTGCCAGCAGTTTAGGTACAGCGGGAGGATCCTACGAGCAGTACTTC
TRBD2	few	TRBV20-1	TRBJ2-7	CSARSISGLDYLGQYF	TGCAGTGCTAGATCAATCTCGGGACTAGATTACTTGGGGCAGTACTTC
-	many	TRBV5-1	TRBJ2-5	CASSRKPGAQETQYF	TGCGCCAGCAGTCGAAAGCCAGGGGCACAAGAGACCCAGTACTTC
TRBD2	-	TRBV7-8	TRBJ2-7	CASSAGLGGYEQYF	TGTGCCAGCAGCGCGGGACTAGGGGGCTACGAGCAGTACTTC
-	-	TRBV3-1	TRBJ1-1	CASSQGWNTEAFF	TGTGCCAGCAGCCAGGGGTGGAACACTGAAGCTTTCTTT
TRBD1	few	TRBV19	TRBJ1-2	CASSPRDRDGYTF	TGTGCCAGTAGTCCTCGGGACAGGGATGGCTACACCTTC
-	few	TRBV4-2	TRBJ1-4	CASSPKVGYTTNEKLFF	TGTGCCAGCAGCCCAAAAGTTGGATACACAACTAATGAAAAACTGTTTTTT
TRBD2	-	TRBV7-8	TRBJ2-7	CASSLRLAGTEQYF	TGTGCCAGCAGCTTAAGGCTAGCGGGAACCGAGCAGTACTTC
-	-	TRBV20-1	TRBJ2-5	CSAKRAFETQYF	TGCAGTGCGAAACGGGCGTTTGAGACCCAGTACTTC
TRBD2	-	TRBV6-1	TRBJ2-1	CASTVGLGYEQFF	TGTGCCAGCACCGTAGGACTAGGGTATGAGCAGTTCTTC
-	-	TRBV6-2/TRBV6-3	TRBJ2-3	CASSWPALGRAEMDTQYF	TGTGCCAGCAGTTGGCCGGCCTTGGGACGAGCGGAGATGGATACGCAGTATTTT
-	-	TRBV20-1	TRBJ2-7	CSARAEWAASSCEQYF	TGCAGTGCTAGAGCCGAGTGGGCAGCGTCTTCCTGCGAGCAGTACTTC
TRBD2	-	TRBV20-1	TRBJ2-3	CSATTSENTDTQYF	TGCAGTGCCACGACTAGCGAGAACACAGATACGCAGTATTTT
TRBD2	-	TRBV15	TRBJ2-4	CATSRASGSKNIQYF	TGTGCCACCAGCCGAGCTAGCGGGAGTAAAAACATTCAGTACTTC
-	few	TRBV7-9	TRBJ2-1	CASSLVGRASEQFF	TGTGCCAGCAGCTTAGTAGGGCGAGCTAGTGAGCAGTTCTTC
-	-	TRBV28	TRBJ1-4	CASRWTDTNEKLFF	TGTGCCAGCAGGTGGACAGATACTAATGAAAAACTGTTTTTT
-	-	TRBV29-1	TRBJ2-7	CSVEDGTRQSYEQYF	TGCAGCGTTGAAGATGGGACACGCCAGTCCTACGAGCAGTACTTC
-	-	TRBV30	TRBJ2-1	CAGEADRYNEQFF	TGTGCCGGGGAGGCGGATCGATACAATGAGCAGTTCTTC
-	-	TRBV25-1	TRBJ2-5	CASSEYLGVETQYF	TGTGCCAGCAGTGAATACCTGGGGGTTGAGACCCAGTACTTC
-	few	TRBV7-9	TRBJ1-2	CASSLELRTNYGYTF	TGTGCCAGCAGCTTAGAGTTGCGCACGAACTATGGCTACACCTTC
-	few	TRBV3-1	TRBJ1-2	CASSQDHGVREGYTF	TGTGCCAGCAGCCAAGATCACGGGGTTCGAGAGGGCTACACCTTC